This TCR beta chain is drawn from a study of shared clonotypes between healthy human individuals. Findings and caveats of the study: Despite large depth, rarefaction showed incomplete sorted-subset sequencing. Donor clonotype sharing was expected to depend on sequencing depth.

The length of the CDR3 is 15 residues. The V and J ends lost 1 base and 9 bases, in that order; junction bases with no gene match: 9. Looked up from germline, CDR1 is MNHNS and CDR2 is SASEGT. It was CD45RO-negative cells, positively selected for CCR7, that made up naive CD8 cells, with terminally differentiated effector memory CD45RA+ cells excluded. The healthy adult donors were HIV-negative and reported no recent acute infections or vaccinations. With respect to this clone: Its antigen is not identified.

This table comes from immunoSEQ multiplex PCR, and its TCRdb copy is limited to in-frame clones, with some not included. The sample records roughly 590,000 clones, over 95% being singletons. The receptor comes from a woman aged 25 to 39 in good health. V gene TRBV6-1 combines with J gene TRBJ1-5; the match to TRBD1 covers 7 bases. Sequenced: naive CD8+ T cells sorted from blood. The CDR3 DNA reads TGTGCCAGCAGTGAAGGGACAGGAGGACGGGGGCCCCAGCATTTT. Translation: CASSEGTGGRGPQHF.